The clone carrying this T cell receptor (beta chain) was recorded many times. RNA transcripts provided the source from which TCR beta CDR3 regions were amplified. An initial round of RT-PCR targeting the TCR CDR3 relied on the HTBI primer set. TCRdb called the multiplex PCR reads again in MiXCR, with one record for every CDR3 protein. The sample has approximately 610,000 distinct CDR3 sequences; roughly 15% are singletons. The germline V gene has CDR1 SNHLY and CDR2 FYNNEI. The ends were cut back, 7 bases at V and 0 bases at J, with 10 bases in the middle. CDR3 length: 14 residues. These data are taken from a study of T cells in Graves' hyperthyroidism and ophthalmopathy.

Sequencing was carried out using blood. The receptor comes from a woman aged 35 to 49 with Graves' ophthalmopathy. This chain uses TRBV2 with TRBJ1-5; D call uncertain. The DNA for the CDR3 is TGTGCCAGCAAAGATTGGGATAGCAATCAGCCCCAGCATTTT. Amino acid sequence: CASKDWDSNQPQHF. The whole variable domain, remainder taken from reference TRBV2 and TRBJ1-5, is EPEVTQTPSHQVTQMGQEVILRCVPISNHLYFYWYRQILGQKVEFLVSFYNNEISEKSEIFDDQFSVERPDGSNFTLKIRSTKLEDSAMYFCASKDWDSNQPQHFGDGTRLSIL.